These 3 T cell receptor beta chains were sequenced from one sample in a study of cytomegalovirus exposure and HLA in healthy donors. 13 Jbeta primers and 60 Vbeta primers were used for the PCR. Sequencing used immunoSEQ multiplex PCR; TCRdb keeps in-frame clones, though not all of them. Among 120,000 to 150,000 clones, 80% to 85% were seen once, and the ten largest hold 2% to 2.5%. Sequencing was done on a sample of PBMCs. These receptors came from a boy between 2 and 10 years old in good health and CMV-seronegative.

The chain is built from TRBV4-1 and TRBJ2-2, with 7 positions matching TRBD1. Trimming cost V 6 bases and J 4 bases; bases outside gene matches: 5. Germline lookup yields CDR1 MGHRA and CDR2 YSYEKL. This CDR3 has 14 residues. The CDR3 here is CASSRTGVTGELFF. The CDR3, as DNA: TGCGCCAGCAGTAGGACAGGCGTCACCGGGGAGCTGTTTTTT.

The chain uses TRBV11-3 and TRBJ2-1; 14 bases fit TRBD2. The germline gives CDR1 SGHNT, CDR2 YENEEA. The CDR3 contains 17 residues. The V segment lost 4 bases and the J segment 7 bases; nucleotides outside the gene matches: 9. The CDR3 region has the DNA TGTGCCAGCAGCTCAGGACTAGCGGGAGGTCAGGGTAATGAGCAGTTCTTC. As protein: CASSSGLAGGQGNEQFF.

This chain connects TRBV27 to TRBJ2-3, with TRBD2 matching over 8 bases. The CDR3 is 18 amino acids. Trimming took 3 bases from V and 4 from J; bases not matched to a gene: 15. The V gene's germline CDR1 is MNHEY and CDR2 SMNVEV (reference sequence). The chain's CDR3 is CASSLAHVREAPADTQYF. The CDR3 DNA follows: TGTGCCAGCAGTTTGGCCCATGTGCGGGAGGCCCCGGCAGATACGCAGTATTTT.